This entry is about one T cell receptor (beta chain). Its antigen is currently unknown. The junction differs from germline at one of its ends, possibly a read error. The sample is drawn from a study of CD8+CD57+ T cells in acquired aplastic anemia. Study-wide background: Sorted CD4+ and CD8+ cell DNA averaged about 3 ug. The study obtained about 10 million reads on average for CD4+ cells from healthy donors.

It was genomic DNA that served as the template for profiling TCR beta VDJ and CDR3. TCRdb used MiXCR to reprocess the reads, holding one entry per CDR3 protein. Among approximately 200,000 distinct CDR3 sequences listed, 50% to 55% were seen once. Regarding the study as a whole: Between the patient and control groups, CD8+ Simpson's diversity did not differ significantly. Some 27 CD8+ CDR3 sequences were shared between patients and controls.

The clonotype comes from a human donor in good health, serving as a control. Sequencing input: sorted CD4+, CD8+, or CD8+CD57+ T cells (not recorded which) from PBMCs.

CDR3 sequence (DNA): TGCGCCAGCAGTTTGTCCGAAACGGGAGTCCGGTTTCGTGGCTACACCTTC. Translation: CASSLSETGVRFRGYTF. V usage is TRBV5-5 and J usage is TRBJ1-2; D unclear. The CDR3 contains 17 residues. Germline V gene lookup returns CDR1 SGHKS and CDR2 YYEKEE (reference sequence).